The 30 T cell receptor beta chains below come from one sample, sequenced in a study of cytomegalovirus exposure and HLA in healthy donors. Primers included in the PCR were 60 Vbeta and 13 Jbeta primers. Only in-frame clones appear in the TCRdb table, and some are missing; sequencing was by immunoSEQ multiplex PCR. The top ten clones hold roughly 10% of a sample with 210,000 or so clones, roughly four fifths of them seen once. The sample was PBMCs. These receptors originate from a woman in her 50s in good health and CMV-seropositive.

The chain employs TRBV7-2 and TRBJ2-7; the D is unclear. V shed 6 bases and J shed 0 bases, with 15 bases lying between them. CDR1 is SGHTA and CDR2 is FQGNSA in the germline V gene. There are 15 residues in the CDR3. The CDR3 DNA reads as TGTGCCAGCAGTCGAAGTTCCTCGGGCTCCTACGAGCAGTACTTC. Amino acid sequence: CASSRSSSGSYEQYF.

J is TRBJ2-7 and V is TRBV4-2; 7 bases are shared with TRBD1. The CDR3 spans 17 residues. Germline-derived CDR1 and CDR2 are LGHNA and YNFKEQ. V lost 0 bases to trimming and J lost 3 bases; unmatched junction nucleotides: 11. CDR3 sequence reads: CASSQDTGVRSFYEQYF. CDR3 nucleotide sequence: TGTGCCAGCAGCCAAGATACAGGGGTCAGGAGCTTCTACGAGCAGTACTTC.

V and J are TRBV7-2 and TRBJ1-3; D gene unclear. Germline-derived CDR1 and CDR2 are SGHTA and FQGNSA. This CDR3 has 15 residues. Trimming cost V 7 bases and J 0 bases, with 13 bases left between them. The CDR3 is CASTLGRDSGNTIYF. In DNA, the CDR3 is TGTGCCAGCACTTTAGGGAGGGACTCTGGAAACACCATATATTTT.

This clone was detected a few times. The chain joins TRBV6-4 to TRBJ2-1; 10 bases line up with TRBD2. The ends lost 0 bases at V and 14 bases at J; junction bases unmatched: 13. This CDR3 has 16 residues. Per germline, CDR1 MRHNA and CDR2 SNTAGT. CDR3 sequence: CASSDSIASGGPGEFF. The DNA for the CDR3 is TGTGCCAGCAGTGACTCGATAGCTAGCGGGGGCCCTGGGGAGTTCTTC.

The rearrangement uses TRBV10-3 and TRBJ2-3; 10 nucleotides match TRBD1. The ends lost 6 bases at V and 4 bases at J; junction bases unmatched: 4. CDR3 length: 14 residues. Germline V lookup: CDR1 ENHRY, CDR2 SYGVKD. The CDR3 coding sequence is TGTGCCATCAGCCCGGACAGGGGGGCAGATACGCAGTATTTT. Translating gives CAISPDRGADTQYF.

This clone was seen only a few times. The chain employs TRBV5-1 and TRBJ1-1; weak D call: TRBD1 (6 bases). CDR1 is SGHRS and CDR2 is YFSETQ in the germline V gene. Trimming stripped 1 base from V and 0 bases from J, with 10 bases between. CDR3 length: 15 amino acids. The CDR3 sequence: CASSLSGDMNTEAFF. CDR3 DNA: TGCGCCAGCAGCTTGTCCGGGGACATGAACACTGAAGCTTTCTTT.

This clone was seen only once. V gene TRBV5-1 combines with J gene TRBJ1-1; TRBD1 aligns across 9 bases. J was trimmed by 4 bases and V by 5 bases; bases with no gene match: 6. The germline V gene encodes CDR1 SGHRS and CDR2 YFSETQ. The CDR3 loop spans 14 amino acids. CDR3 DNA sequence: TGCGCCAGCAGGGGGACAGGGTCCAGCACTGAAGCTTTCTTT. Protein sequence: CASRGTGSSTEAFF.

This rearrangement joins TRBV7-6 to TRBJ1-5; 11 bases map to TRBD1. This CDR3 spans 17 amino acids. The V gene's germline CDR1 is SGHVS and CDR2 FNYEAQ. V lost 5 bases and J lost 1; bases outside the gene matches: 7. CDR3 coding DNA: TGTGCCAGCAGCAAGGACAGGGGGCTTCGAAGCAATCAGCCCCAGCATTTT. Translated, it gives CASSKDRGLRSNQPQHF.

V and J are TRBV4-1 and TRBJ2-5; 12 nucleotides match TRBD2. Germline CDR1 reads MGHRA; CDR2 reads YSYEKL. The CDR3 consists of 19 residues. The V segment lost 0 bases and the J segment 5 bases; nucleotides outside the gene matches: 13. The CDR3 DNA is TGCGCCAGCAGCCAAGAGGCTAGCGGGGGGGCCTGGATTCTGGAGACCCAGTACTTC. Its protein is CASSQEASGGAWILETQYF.

The J gene is TRBJ1-1, the V gene TRBV25-1, with D perhaps TRBD1 (5 bases). Looked up from germline, CDR1 is MGHDK and CDR2 is SYGVNS. V was clipped by 1 base and J by 3 bases, with 9 bases between them. CDR3 length equals 14 residues. The CDR3 coding sequence is TGTGCCAGCAGTGAATCGGGGGGGGACACTGAAGCTTTCTTT. Amino acids: CASSESGGDTEAFF.

The chain combines TRBV7-8 with TRBJ1-4; D ambiguous. The CDR3 sequence is 16 residues long. The germline V gene has CDR1 SGHVS and CDR2 FQNEAQ. V dropped 6 bases and J dropped 1 base, with 15 bases sitting between them. The CDR3 DNA is TGTGCCAGCAGATCAACCCCCGGGATAACTAATGAAAAACTGTTTTTT. This codes for CASRSTPGITNEKLFF. The variable domain in full, completed from reference TRBV7-8 and TRBJ1-4, reads GAGVSQSPRYKVAKRGQDVALRCDPISGHVSLFWYQQALGQGPEFLTYFQNEAQLDKSGLPSDRFFAERPEGSVSTLKIQRTQQEDSAVYLCASRSTPGITNEKLFFGSGTQLSVL.

The V and J genes are TRBV5-1 and TRBJ2-5, with 8 positions matching TRBD1. Trimming cost V 4 bases and J 4 bases; bases outside gene matches: 9. In germline, CDR1 is SGHRS, CDR2 YFSETQ. This CDR3 spans 15 amino acids. The CDR3 DNA reads TGCGCCAGCAGCATGGGCAGGGGGCGCGTAGAGACCCAGTACTTC. It specifies CASSMGRGRVETQYF.

This rearrangement joins TRBV4-1 to TRBJ1-1; 7 positions match TRBD1. V lost 3 bases, J lost 4 bases, and 11 bases stayed unmatched. The CDR3 loop spans 16 amino acids. Germline CDR1 and CDR2: MGHRA and YSYEKL. The CDR3 loop reads CASSQETTGLTTEAFF. Written as DNA, the CDR3 is TGCGCCAGCAGCCAGGAAACGACAGGGTTGACCACTGAAGCTTTCTTT.

This clone was seen only a few times. This chain connects TRBV6-5 to TRBJ1-2, with D tentatively TRBD1 (6 bases). Trimming cost V 6 bases and J 7 bases, with 21 bases left between them. CDR3 length: 15 amino acids. Germline CDR1 reads MNHEY; CDR2 reads SVGAGI. CDR3 nucleotide sequence: TGTGCCAGCAGCCGCGTAGGACAGTGGGTCCGTGGCTACACCTTC. Translating it yields CASSRVGQWVRGYTF.

The chain couples TRBV5-1 to TRBJ2-1; 7 nucleotides line up with TRBD2. Germline assignment: CDR1 SGHRS and CDR2 YFSETQ. CDR3 length equals 14 residues. The J segment lost 8 bases and the V segment lost 4 bases, leaving 9 bases of the junction unmatched. The CDR3 region has the DNA TGCGCCAGCAGCCGGGGGGTGGGGCTAGATGAGCAGTTCTTC. It translates to CASSRGVGLDEQFF.

The chain recombines TRBV6-1 with TRBJ1-1; D possibly corresponds to TRBD1 (5 bases). CDR1 MNHNS and CDR2 SASEGT come from the germline V gene. CDR3 size: 11 residues. V dropped 6 bases and J dropped 5 bases, with 7 bases sitting between them. CDR3 sequence reads: CASSRVTEAFF. The CDR3 DNA follows: TGTGCCAGCAGCAGGGTTACTGAAGCTTTCTTT.

The chain links TRBV25-1 to TRBJ1-1; D gene unclear. V was clipped by 1 base and J by 4 bases, with 10 bases between them. This CDR3 is built from 14 residues. Germline V gives CDR1 MGHDK, CDR2 SYGVNS. The CDR3: CASSESREPTEAFF. For the CDR3, the DNA is TGTGCCAGCAGTGAATCACGGGAACCCACTGAAGCTTTCTTT. The variable domain in full, with the rest retrieved from reference TRBV25-1 and TRBJ1-1, is EADIYQTPRYLVIGTGKKITLECSQTMGHDKMYWYQQDPGMELHLIHYSYGVNSTEKGDLSSESTVSRIRTEHFPLTLESARPSHTSQYLCASSESREPTEAFFGQGTRLTVV.

The CDR3 coding sequence is TGTGCCAGCAGCGCCGGGACTAGCGGGAACACCGGGGAGCTGTTTTTT. Encoded protein: CASSAGTSGNTGELFF. V is TRBV7-7 and J is TRBJ2-2; 11 positions match TRBD2. Germline assignment: CDR1 SSHAT and CDR2 FNYEAQ (reference sequence). There are 16 residues in the CDR3. V was clipped by 5 bases and J by 1 base; unmatched bases: 3.

This chain joins TRBV10-3 and TRBJ1-1; 8 nucleotides line up with TRBD1. The V segment lost 3 bases and the J segment 0 bases; nucleotides outside the gene matches: 9. This CDR3 contains 17 residues. Germline V gives CDR1 ENHRY, CDR2 SYGVKD. CDR3 in amino acids: CAISDAPWTGMNTEAFF. In nucleotides, the CDR3 is TGTGCCATCAGTGACGCACCTTGGACAGGGATGAACACTGAAGCTTTCTTT.

This sequence joins TRBV28 and TRBJ2-7; 7 nucleotides agree with TRBD1. This CDR3 is built from 15 residues. The germline gives CDR1 MDHEN, CDR2 SYDVKM. The junction had 6 bases not matched to a gene; V was cut back by 4 bases and J by 0 bases. The CDR3 bases are TGTGCCAGCAGTTACCTGAGGGGGCCCTCCTACGAGCAGTACTTC. This gives the protein CASSYLRGPSYEQYF.

The rearrangement uses TRBV18 and TRBJ2-7, with a weak D call TRBD2 (6 bases). CDR3 length equals 15 residues. Germline V lookup: CDR1 KGHSH, CDR2 LQKENI. With 2 bases removed from V and 7 bases from J, the gap between germline ends came to 18 bases. CDR3 region: CASSPWGTGGEEQYF. CDR3 bases: TGTGCCAGCTCACCATGGGGCACAGGCGGGGAGGAGCAGTACTTC.

The gene calls are TRBV12-5 and TRBJ2-5; maybe TRBD2 (7 bases). Germline V gene sequence: CDR1 LGHNT, CDR2 FRNRAP. The CDR3 runs 16 residues. Trimming pared 7 bases from V and 3 bases from J, leaving 21 bases between. The CDR3 DNA follows: TGTGCTAGTGCGGGGGGCGCAGGGCCTAAAAAAGAGACCCAGTACTTC. Residues: CASAGGAGPKKETQYF.

The V call is TRBV7-6, the J call TRBJ2-7; perhaps TRBD1 as D (6 bases). Looked up from germline, CDR1 is SGHVS and CDR2 is FNYEAQ. The CDR3 has 13 amino acids. Trimming stripped 5 bases from V and 5 bases from J, with 13 bases between. CDR3 in amino acids: CASSVGQWDEQYF. CDR3 coding DNA: TGTGCCAGCAGCGTCGGACAGTGGGACGAGCAGTACTTC.

Written as DNA, the CDR3 is TGTGCCAGCAGCGTAACTAAGGAGAACACCGGGGAGCTGTTTTTT. It translates to CASSVTKENTGELFF. The chain couples TRBV9 to TRBJ2-2; D is unclear. Per the germline V gene, CDR1 is SGDLS and CDR2 is YYNGEE. The CDR3 loop spans 15 amino acids. V was clipped by 1 base and J by 1 base, with 8 bases between them.

The sample holds one count of this clone. The chain links TRBV6-1 to TRBJ1-3; 8 nucleotides match TRBD1. CDR1 and CDR2 from the germline V gene are MNHNS and SASEGT. The CDR3 sequence is 13 residues long. Germline trimming cut 6 bases from V and 2 bases from J; bases unmatched to any gene: 0. The CDR3 region has the DNA TGTGCCAGCAGGGGACAGGCTGGAAACACCATATATTTT. Translated, it gives CASRGQAGNTIYF.

This sequence joins TRBV2 and TRBJ2-1; D is perhaps TRBD2 (6 bases). Between the trimmed V and J ends, which lost 7 bases and 4 bases, there was a span of 11 bases. The germline gives CDR1 SNHLY, CDR2 FYNNEI. The length of the CDR3 is 13 residues. CDR3 bases: TGTGCCAGCATTGTAGCGGCTTACAATGAGCAGTTCTTC. Its protein product is CASIVAAYNEQFF.

This chain joins TRBV5-1 and TRBJ2-3; maybe TRBD1 (6 bases). Trimming cost V 3 bases and J 2 bases, with 13 bases left between them. The CDR3 is made up of 15 amino acids. Germline lookup yields CDR1 SGHRS and CDR2 YFSETQ. CDR3 DNA: TGCGCCAGCAGCTACGACAGGCGGATCACAGATACGCAGTATTTT. As protein: CASSYDRRITDTQYF.

This clone was seen a handful of times. The sample contains more than one DNA sequence encoding this CDR3. As DNA, the CDR3 is TGTGCCTGGAGTCCCCCGGCTAGAAACACAGATACGCAGTATTTT. This gives the protein CAWSPPARNTDTQYF. The chain joins TRBV30 to TRBJ2-3; the D is unclear. In germline, CDR1 is GTSNPN, CDR2 SVGIG (reference sequence). The CDR3 is 15 amino acids. The ends were cut back, 2 bases at V and 2 bases at J, with 14 bases in the middle. The full variable domain, with the rest looked up from reference TRBV30 and TRBJ2-3, is SQTIHQWPATLVQPVGSPLSLECTVEGTSNPNLYWYRQAAGRGLQLLFYSVGIGQISSEVPQNLSASRPQDRQFILSSKKLLLSDSGFYLCAWSPPARNTDTQYFGPGTRLTVL.

The chain joins TRBV5-6 to TRBJ2-5; TRBD2 is a possible D gene (5 bases). The tail of the sequence fits TRBJ2-7 better, so the J call may be wrong. The CDR3 sequence is 15 residues long. Germline lookup yields CDR1 SGHDT and CDR2 YYEEEE. CDR3 in amino acids: CASSGGGMGSYEQYF. CDR3 DNA: TGTGCCAGCAGCGGAGGTGGGATGGGCTCCTACGAGCAGTACTTC.

This chain connects TRBV5-1 to TRBJ2-2; TRBD1 is a possible D gene (6 bases). The V gene's germline CDR1 is SGHRS and CDR2 YFSETQ. The length of the CDR3 is 15 residues. Between the trimmed V and J ends, which lost 4 bases and 0 bases, there was a span of 10 bases. CDR3 sequence: CASSQGHANTGELFF. CDR3 DNA sequence: TGCGCCAGCAGCCAGGGACACGCGAACACCGGGGAGCTGTTTTTT.